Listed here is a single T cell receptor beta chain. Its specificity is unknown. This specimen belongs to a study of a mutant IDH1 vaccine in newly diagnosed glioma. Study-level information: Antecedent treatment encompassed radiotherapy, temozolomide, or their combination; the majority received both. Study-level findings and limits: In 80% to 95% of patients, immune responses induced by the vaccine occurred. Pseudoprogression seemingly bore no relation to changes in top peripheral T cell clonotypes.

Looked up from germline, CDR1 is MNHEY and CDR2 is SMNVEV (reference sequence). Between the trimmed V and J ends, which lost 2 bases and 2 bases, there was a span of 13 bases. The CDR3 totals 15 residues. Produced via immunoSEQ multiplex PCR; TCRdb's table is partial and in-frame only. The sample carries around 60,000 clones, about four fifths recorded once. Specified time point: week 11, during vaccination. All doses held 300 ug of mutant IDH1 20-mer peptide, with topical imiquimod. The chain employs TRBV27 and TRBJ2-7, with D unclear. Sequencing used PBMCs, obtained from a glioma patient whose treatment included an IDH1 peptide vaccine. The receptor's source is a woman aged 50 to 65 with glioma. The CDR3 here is CASSLSLRHPYEQYF. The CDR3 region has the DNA TGTGCCAGCAGTTTAAGCTTGAGACACCCCTACGAGCAGTACTTC.